This T cell receptor beta chain came from a study of beta chain features in type 1 diabetes (dated by TCRdb to between 2017 and 2018). Broadly, across the study: No differences in mean age, gender distribution, total cell number or subset yield were found between patients and healthy donors. Across all samples, 107,917,701 sorted cells were examined, and cell number per subset correlated strongly with RNA yield. The study compared the TCRB repertoires of sorted circulating CD4+ T cell subsets in recently diagnosed type 1 diabetes patients with those in matched healthy donors. Whereas all 28 donors provided naive and central memory subsets, regulatory and stem cell-like memory subsets were isolated from just 8 patients and roughly 8 healthy donors.

Each donor gave one peripheral blood draw, averaging around 0.11 L, which was collected into heparinised tubes. A BD FACSAria II was used to sort naive, central memory, regulatory and stem cell-like memory CD4+ T cells with a panel that included CD45RO, CCR7, CD25, CD127, CD95 and CD27. A purity above 98% was achieved for all sorted populations. PBMCs were isolated right away by Lymphoprep density gradient centrifugation and were stained directly, without culture. So that batch effects would be minimized, each experiment stained and sorted samples in pairs, pairing one healthy donor with one patient. The V and J ends are trimmed by 1 base and 7 bases, leaving 16 bases between them. Looking up the germline V gene yields CDR1 SGHVT and CDR2 SQSDAQ. The CDR3 goes from the cysteine to the phenylalanine over 15 residues. The read is trimmed to its CDR3 DNA, 45 bases read in frame from base 1. The entire isolated RNA was reverse transcribed using the High Capacity cDNA Reverse Transcription Kit, and thus expressed TCRB transcripts were sequenced. Deep immunoSEQ sequencing was applied to naive, central memory and regulatory T cell samples, giving an average of about 3.4 million total reads per sample. Sorted cells were lysed in RLT buffer, and RNA was extracted using DNase-treated RNeasy Micro or Mini kits according to cell number. Each cell subset was processed separately to prevent cross-contamination, with patient and healthy donor samples processed together. The immunoSEQ multiplex PCR was used to amplify TCRB sequences from cDNA, yielding 87-bp fragments that span the CDR3 region. Amplicons were sequenced on the Illumina HiSeq platform. In the source study's methods: PCR bias was computationally corrected using synthetic template baselines, reads within Hamming distance 2 were collapsed, and singletons that could not be merged were discarded. Reads were aligned against IMGT to assign V, D and J genes, CDR3 length and insertions or deletions at six rearrangement sites. Clonotype counts were normalized to sorted cell number within each subset before computing true diversity and Gini coefficients with the tcR R package. The overlap coefficient, calculated on TCRB nucleotide sequences, was used to measure repertoire sharing. Here the immuneACCESS table is served through TCRdb, limited to in-frame sequences with V and J called. Missing clones are a known gap in these copies; in checked studies unresolved V genes cover under half, and the rest lacks a known reason. For V, J and clone size, that table is used; D and trimming come from the DNA. The sample yields more than 300,000 clones; roughly a tenth were counted once. Of the sample, around 0.66% is held by the ten largest clones.

Findings and caveats that apply to the study as a whole: Naive, central memory and regulatory TCRB repertoires appeared to be more alike among patients than among healthy donors. A moderate but significant shortening of TCRB CDR3 length was observed in type 1 diabetes patients in all four CD4+ subsets. Because cDNA was sequenced instead of genomic DNA, activated cells with high expression could be over-represented, although the groups did not differ in activation or CD3 levels. Shorter templates might have been favored by PCR, but patient and control samples were amplified and corrected together, so both groups would have been affected equally by any skew. Only small numbers of individuals were included in the HLA sub-analyses, which left unresolved whether HLA type had any influence on TCRB rearrangement. Fewer insertions and more nucleotide deletions at VDJ recombination sites were observed in patients with type 1 diabetes, implying thymic rearrangement abnormalities.

There are a few counts of this clone. It lacks a known antigen. Per-base quality was not reported, and no clone a single base away is much larger than it. Sample: central memory CD4+ T cells from blood. The chain was built from TRBV7-4 and TRBJ1-1, with a weak D call of TRBD1 (5 bases match). This sequence was found in a man aged 25-45 years with type 1 diabetes. CDR3 loop: CASSLESQGIDEAFF. The bases read TGTGCCAGCAGCTTAGAATCCCAGGGCATCGATGAAGCTTTCTTT.